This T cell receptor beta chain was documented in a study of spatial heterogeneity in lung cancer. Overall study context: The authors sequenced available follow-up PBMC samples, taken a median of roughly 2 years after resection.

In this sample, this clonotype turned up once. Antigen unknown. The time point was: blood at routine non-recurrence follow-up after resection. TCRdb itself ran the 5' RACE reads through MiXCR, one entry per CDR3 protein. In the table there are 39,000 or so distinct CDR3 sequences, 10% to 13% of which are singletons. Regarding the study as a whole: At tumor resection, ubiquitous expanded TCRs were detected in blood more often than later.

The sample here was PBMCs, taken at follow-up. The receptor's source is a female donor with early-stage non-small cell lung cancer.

CDR3 coding DNA: TGTGCCAGCAGCCTCCCAGGCGGGTCAGGGGACCACGAGCAGTACTTC. This codes for CASSLPGGSGDHEQYF. The chain joins TRBV7-9 to TRBJ2-7; D may be TRBD1 (6 bases). Germline-derived CDR1 and CDR2 are SEHNR and FQNEAQ (reference sequence). The CDR3 consists of 16 residues. V dropped 5 bases and J dropped 5 bases, with 22 bases sitting between them.